This entry features one TCR beta chain sequence. The data were taken from a study of blood T cell repertoires in COVID-19. On the study more broadly: Both acute and convalescent COVID-19 samples were obtained from the United States, Italy and Spain. PBMCs, B-cell-depleted T cells, or T cells provided the cDNA or gDNA that made up the material.

The CDR3 sequence is 18 residues long. J gave up 0 bases and V 2 bases, and 9 bases lay outside the gene matches. Germline V lookup: CDR1 MGHDK, CDR2 SYGVNS. Profiling relied on immunoSEQ multiplex PCR, and the TCRdb table lists in-frame clones only, not all of them. The table has some 300,000 clones, approximately 90% seen once. Seattle-derived patients entered the study during active infection and were followed longitudinally. Sequenced: peripheral blood. The sequence derives from a woman aged 45-65 years with COVID-19, enrolled during active disease. This chain uses TRBV25-1 with TRBJ2-1, with TRBD2 matching 8 bases. The CDR3 loop is CASSEISPGTSSYNEQFF. CDR3 nucleotides: TGTGCCAGCAGTGAAATTAGTCCAGGGACTAGCTCCTACAATGAGCAGTTCTTC.